The clone carrying this T cell receptor beta chain was recorded a few times. Antigen: not known. TCRdb re-called the 5' RACE reads through MiXCR, storing one row per CDR3 protein. The sample contains under 300,000 distinct CDR3 sequences, approximately 19% of which appear only once. V was trimmed by 0 bases and J by 7 bases, leaving 14 bases between them. This CDR3 region has 15 residues. Germline V lookup: CDR1 SGHRS, CDR2 YFSETQ. The data are from a study of T-cell memory formation after mild COVID-19. Whole-study findings and limits: A subset of responding clones appeared in pre-infection memory, suggesting cross-reactive memory joined.

This chain uses TRBV5-1 with TRBJ1-5; the D gene is possibly TRBD1 (5 bases). The sequence derives from a man in his late teens or twenties who had mild COVID-19 (a few samples of this study predate the infection). Cell type and time point are not known. Input material: PBMCs or a T cell subset sorted from them (not recorded which). CDR3 sequence (DNA): TGCGCCAGCAGCTTGGGAGCGCCGGGGGAGCAGCCCCAGCATTTT. This encodes CASSLGAPGEQPQHF.